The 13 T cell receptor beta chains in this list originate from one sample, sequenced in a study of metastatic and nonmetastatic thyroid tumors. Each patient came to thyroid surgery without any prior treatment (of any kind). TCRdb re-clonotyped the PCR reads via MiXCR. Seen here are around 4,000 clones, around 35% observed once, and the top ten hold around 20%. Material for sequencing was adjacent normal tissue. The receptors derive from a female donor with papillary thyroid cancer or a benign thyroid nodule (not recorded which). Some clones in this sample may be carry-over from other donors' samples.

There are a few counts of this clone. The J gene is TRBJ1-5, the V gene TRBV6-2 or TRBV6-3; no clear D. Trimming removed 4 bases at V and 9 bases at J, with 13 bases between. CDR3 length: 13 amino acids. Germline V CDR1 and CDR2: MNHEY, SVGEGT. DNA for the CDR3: TGTGCCAGCAGTTCCGACATTGACTCGCCCCAGCATTTT. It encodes CASSSDIDSPQHF.

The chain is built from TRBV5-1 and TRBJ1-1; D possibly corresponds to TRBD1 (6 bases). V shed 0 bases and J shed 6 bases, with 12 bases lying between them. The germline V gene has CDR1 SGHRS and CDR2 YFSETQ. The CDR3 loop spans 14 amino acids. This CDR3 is CASSLGGGAAEAFF. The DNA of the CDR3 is TGCGCCAGCAGCTTGGGGGGGGGCGCGGCTGAAGCTTTCTTT.

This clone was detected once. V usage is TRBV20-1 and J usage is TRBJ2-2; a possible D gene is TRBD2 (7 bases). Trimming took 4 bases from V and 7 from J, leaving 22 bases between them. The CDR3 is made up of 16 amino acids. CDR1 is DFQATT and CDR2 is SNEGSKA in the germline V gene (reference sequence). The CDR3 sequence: CSATGAHGGSIGELFF. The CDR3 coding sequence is TGCAGTGCTACGGGGGCGCACGGCGGGAGTATCGGGGAGCTGTTTTTT.

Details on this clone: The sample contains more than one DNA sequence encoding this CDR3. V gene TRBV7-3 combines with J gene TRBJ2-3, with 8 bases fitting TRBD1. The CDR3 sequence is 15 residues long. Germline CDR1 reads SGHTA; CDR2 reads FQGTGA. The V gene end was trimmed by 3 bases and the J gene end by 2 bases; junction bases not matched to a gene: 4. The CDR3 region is CASSLTGVPTDTQYF. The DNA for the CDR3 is TGTGCCAGCAGCTTGACAGGGGTTCCCACAGATACGCAGTATTTT.

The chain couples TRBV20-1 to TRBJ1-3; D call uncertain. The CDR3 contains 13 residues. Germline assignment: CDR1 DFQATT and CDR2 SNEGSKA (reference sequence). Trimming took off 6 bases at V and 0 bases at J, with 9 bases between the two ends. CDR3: CSAAGYSGNTIYF. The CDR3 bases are TGCAGTGCAGCAGGATACTCTGGAAACACCATATATTTT.

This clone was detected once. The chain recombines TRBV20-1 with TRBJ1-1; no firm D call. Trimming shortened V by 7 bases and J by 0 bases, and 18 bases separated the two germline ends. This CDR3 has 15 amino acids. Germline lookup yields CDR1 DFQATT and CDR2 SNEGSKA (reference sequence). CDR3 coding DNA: TGCAGTGGTAAATCAGACCGAGGGATGAACACTGAAGCTTTCTTT. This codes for CSGKSDRGMNTEAFF.

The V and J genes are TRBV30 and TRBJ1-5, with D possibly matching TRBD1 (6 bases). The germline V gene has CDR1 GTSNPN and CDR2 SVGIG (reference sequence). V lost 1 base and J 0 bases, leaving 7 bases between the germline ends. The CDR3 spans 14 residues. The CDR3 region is CAWSGGHSNQPQHF. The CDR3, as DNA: TGTGCCTGGAGTGGGGGGCATAGCAATCAGCCCCAGCATTTT.

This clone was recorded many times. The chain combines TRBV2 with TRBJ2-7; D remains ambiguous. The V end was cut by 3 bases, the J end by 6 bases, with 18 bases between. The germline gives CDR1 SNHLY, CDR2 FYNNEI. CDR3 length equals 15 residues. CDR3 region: CASSDGRVLPGEQYF. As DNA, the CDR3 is TGTGCCAGCAGTGACGGAAGGGTCCTCCCGGGCGAGCAGTACTTC.

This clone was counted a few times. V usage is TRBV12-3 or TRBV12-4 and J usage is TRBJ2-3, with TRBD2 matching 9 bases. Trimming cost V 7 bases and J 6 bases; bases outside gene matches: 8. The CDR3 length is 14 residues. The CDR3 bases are TGTGCCAGCAAAGATAGCGGGAGTGGGGATACGCAGTATTTT. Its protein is CASKDSGSGDTQYF.

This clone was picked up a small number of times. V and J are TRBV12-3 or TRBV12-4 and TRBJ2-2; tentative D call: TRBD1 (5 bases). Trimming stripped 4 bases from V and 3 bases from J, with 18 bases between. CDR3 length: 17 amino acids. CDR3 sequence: CASSSVLSRQYTGELFF. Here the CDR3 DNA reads TGTGCCAGCAGTTCCGTTCTTAGTAGACAGTACACCGGGGAGCTGTTTTTT.

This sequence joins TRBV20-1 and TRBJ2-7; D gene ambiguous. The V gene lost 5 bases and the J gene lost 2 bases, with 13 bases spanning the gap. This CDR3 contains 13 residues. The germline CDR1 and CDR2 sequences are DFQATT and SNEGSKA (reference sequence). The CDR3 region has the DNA TGCAGTGCTCGACGGGCTGGTCCCTACGAGCAGTACTTC. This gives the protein CSARRAGPYEQYF.

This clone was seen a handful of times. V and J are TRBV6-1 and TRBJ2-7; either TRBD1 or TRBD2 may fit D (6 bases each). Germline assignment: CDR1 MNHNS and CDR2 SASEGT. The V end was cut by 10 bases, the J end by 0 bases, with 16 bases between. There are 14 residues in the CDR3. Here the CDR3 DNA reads TGTGCCACCAAGGGGGGCCCATTCTCCTACGAGCAGTACTTC. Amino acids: CATKGGPFSYEQYF.

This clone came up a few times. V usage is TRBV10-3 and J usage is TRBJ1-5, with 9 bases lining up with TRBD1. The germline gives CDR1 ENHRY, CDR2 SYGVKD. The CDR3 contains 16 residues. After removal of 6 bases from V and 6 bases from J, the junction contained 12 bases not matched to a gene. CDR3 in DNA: TGTGCCATCAGCGCGGGACAGGGTGGGTCGAGTCAGCCCCAGCATTTT. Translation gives CAISAGQGGSSQPQHF.